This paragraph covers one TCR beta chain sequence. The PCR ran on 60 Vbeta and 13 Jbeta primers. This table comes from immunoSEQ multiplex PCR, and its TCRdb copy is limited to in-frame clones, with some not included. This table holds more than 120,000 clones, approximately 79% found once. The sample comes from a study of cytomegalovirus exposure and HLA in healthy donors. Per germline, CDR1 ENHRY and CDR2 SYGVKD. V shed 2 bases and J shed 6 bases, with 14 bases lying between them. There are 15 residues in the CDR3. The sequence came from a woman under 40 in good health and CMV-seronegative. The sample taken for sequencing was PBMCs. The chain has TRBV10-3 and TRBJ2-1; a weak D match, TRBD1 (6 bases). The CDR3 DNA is TGTGCCATCAGTGAGGAGGGGGAAGAGGGCAATGAGCAGTTCTTC. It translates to CAISEEGEEGNEQFF.